This is a list of T cell receptor beta chains from one sample in a study of OX40 agonist ivuxolimab in advanced cancers. Data came from immunoSEQ multiplex PCR; TCRdb stores just in-frame clones and leaves some out. This table has over 75,000 clones, 94% appearing once. The source material was CD4+ or CD8+ T cells sorted from blood, sampled in a trial of the OX40 agonist ivuxolimab. All receptors come from an adult with an advanced solid tumor such as melanoma, head and neck, liver or kidney cancer. CDR3s include the opening cysteine and the closing phenylalanine or tryptophan. D genes are given only for firm matches. The size entry is marked missing in some rows and otherwise reads once, few, many or a size class.

clone_size	v_call	d_call	j_call	cdr3_nt	cdr3_aa
-	TRBV11-2	TRBD2	TRBJ2-3	TGTGCCAGCAGCCCTCGTGGCGGGAGACAAGATACGCAGTATTTT	CASSPRGGRQDTQYF
-	TRBV4-1	TRBD1	TRBJ1-1	TGCGCCAGCAGCCAAGGACAGGGGAACACTGAAGCTTTCTTT	CASSQGQGNTEAFF
-	TRBV28	-	TRBJ2-7	TGTGCCAGCAGCCGCGGGGCCTACGAGCAGTACTTC	CASSRGAYEQYF
-	TRBV11-2	-	TRBJ1-1	TGTGCCAGCAGCTTAATTCGAGGGCCCAACACTGAAGCTTTCTTT	CASSLIRGPNTEAFF
once	TRBV6-1	TRBD1	TRBJ1-6	TGTGCCAGCAGTGAAAGTATGGGCAGGGGGAATTCACCCCTCCACTTT	CASSESMGRGNSPLHF
-	TRBV27	TRBD1	TRBJ2-7	TGTGCCAGCCGCCCGACAGGGGGCGGTTACGAGCAGTACTTC	CASRPTGGGYEQYF
-	TRBV19	TRBD2	TRBJ2-3	TGTGCCAGTAGTATAGGACTAGCGGGGACATCTAGCACAGATACGCAGTATTTT	CASSIGLAGTSSTDTQYF
-	TRBV4-2	-	TRBJ1-1	TGTGCCAGCAGCCAAGAGGCCGGGACTCCGAACACTGAAGCTTTCTTT	CASSQEAGTPNTEAFF
-	TRBV5-5	-	TRBJ2-3	TGTGCCAGCAGCTTGATGTTAGATACGCAGTATTTT	CASSLMLDTQYF
-	TRBV10-1	-	TRBJ2-3	TGCGCCAGCAGTGAAGAGTTCTCCACAGATACGCAGTATTTT	CASSEEFSTDTQYF
-	TRBV5-1	-	TRBJ1-2	TGCGCCAGCAGCCCAGGGGTGGAGGGCTACACCTTC	CASSPGVEGYTF
-	TRBV5-1	TRBD2	TRBJ2-1	TGCGCCAGCAGTCCCTTTACTAGCGGGAGAGGTAGTGAGCAGTTCTTC	CASSPFTSGRGSEQFF
-	TRBV29-1	-	TRBJ2-3	TGCAGCGTTGTGAGAAAGGCGATCGCGCAGTATTTT	CSVVRKAIAQYF
-	TRBV9	TRBD1	TRBJ2-5	TGTGCCAGCAGCACAGGGGGCGGGACCCAGTACTTC	CASSTGGGTQYF
-	TRBV11-2	-	TRBJ2-5	TGTGCCAGCAGCTTAGCGTACGGGAGCGGTGAGACCCAGTACTTC	CASSLAYGSGETQYF
-	TRBV5-1	TRBD1	TRBJ1-1	TGCGCCAGCAGCTATACAGGGGGGAGGACTGAAGCTTTCTTT	CASSYTGGRTEAFF
-	TRBV2	TRBD1	TRBJ2-7	TGTGCCAGCTGGGGAAGCCGAGCCGGACAGGGGAGCTACAAGCAGTACTTC	CASWGSRAGQGSYKQYF
-	TRBV27	TRBD2	TRBJ2-7	TGTGCCAGCAGTTCGGACGGGAGGGGGTACGAGCAGTACTTC	CASSSDGRGYEQYF
-	TRBV27	TRBD2	TRBJ2-1	TGTGCCAGCAGTCCGGGACTAGCGGGACATAATGAGCAGTTCTTC	CASSPGLAGHNEQFF
-	TRBV11-2	-	TRBJ2-2	TGTGCCAGCAGCTTAGTGGCAGCCGGGGAGCTGTTTTTT	CASSLVAAGELFF
-	TRBV19	-	TRBJ1-3	TGTGCCAGTAGTATAGACACACAGGGTAAGGGACCTGGAAACACCATATATTTT	CASSIDTQGKGPGNTIYF
-	TRBV27	-	TRBJ1-5	TGTGCCAGCAGGGCAGGGGCCCCAAATCAGCCCCAGCATTTT	CASRAGAPNQPQHF
-	TRBV14	-	TRBJ1-3	TGTGCCAGCAGCGGCCTGGGAAACACCATATATTTT	CASSGLGNTIYF
-	TRBV27	-	TRBJ2-7	TGTGCCAGCAGTTTAGGGAGGAGCTCCTACGAGCAGTACTTC	CASSLGRSSYEQYF
-	TRBV4-1	-	TRBJ1-2	TGCGCCAGCAGCCTTCAACGAACCCCAGGACCCGGGCGAGGCTACACCTTC	CASSLQRTPGPGRGYTF
once	TRBV7-3	-	TRBJ1-5	TGTGCCAGCAGCGCCCCCGCGGGGGCCATGGACCAGCCCCAGCATTTT	CASSAPAGAMDQPQHF
once	TRBV5-4	TRBD2	TRBJ2-3	TGTGCCAGCAGAAGGGCCGGGACTAGCAGGAGCACAGATACGCAGTATTTT	CASRRAGTSRSTDTQYF
-	TRBV5-1	-	TRBJ1-2	TGCGCCAGCAGCCCCCTGTTCACACTTAACTATGGCTACACCTTC	CASSPLFTLNYGYTF
-	TRBV6-5	-	TRBJ2-7	TGTGCCAGCAGTTACGGCAGCCCCTACGAGCAGTACTTC	CASSYGSPYEQYF
-	TRBV7-6	TRBD2	TRBJ2-5	TGTGCCAGCAGCTCATGGACTAGCGGGAGGGGGGAGACCCAGTACTTC	CASSSWTSGRGETQYF
-	TRBV27	-	TRBJ2-3	TGTGCCAGCGGGGACCTCACGTGGGATACGCAGTATTTT	CASGDLTWDTQYF
-	TRBV9	-	TRBJ2-3	TGTGCCAGCAGCCCGGAGGGGGGACTCACAGATACGCAGTATTTT	CASSPEGGLTDTQYF
once	TRBV14	-	TRBJ2-3	TGTGCCAGCAGCCAAGTTGGGACAGATACGCAGTATTTT	CASSQVGTDTQYF
-	TRBV5-6	TRBD2	TRBJ2-7	TGTGCCAGCAGCGTCGGGACTAGCGGGAGGGCGTCCCACGAGCAGTACTTC	CASSVGTSGRASHEQYF
-	TRBV27	-	TRBJ2-1	TGTGCCAGCAGTTTAGGGCAGGGTAACAATGAGCAGTTCTTC	CASSLGQGNNEQFF
few	TRBV29-1	-	TRBJ1-2	TGCAGCGTTGAAGAAGGAGACAGGGGCTACACCTTC	CSVEEGDRGYTF
-	TRBV6-5	TRBD1	TRBJ2-7	TGTGCCAGCAGTCAGAGACAGGGATCCTACGAGCAGTACTTC	CASSQRQGSYEQYF
-	TRBV4-3	TRBD2	TRBJ2-3	TGCGCCAGCAGCCAAGATGGGCTAGCGGGGGGGGCCAAGTATTTT	CASSQDGLAGGAKYF
-	TRBV28	-	TRBJ2-7	TGTGCCAGCAGCTCGCGCGACGGAGCAACCTCCTACGAGCAGTACTTC	CASSSRDGATSYEQYF
-	TRBV4-1	-	TRBJ2-3	TGCGCCAGCAGCCAAACCCCCCGCCTTGAGGGCGGGTTCACAGATACGCAGTATTTT	CASSQTPRLEGGFTDTQYF
-	TRBV27	TRBD1	TRBJ1-2	TGTGCCAGCAGTTTAGGAGGGGGCGGCTATGGCTACACCTTC	CASSLGGGGYGYTF
-	TRBV27	TRBD2	TRBJ2-3	TGTGCCAGCAGTTTAACCTCAGGACTAGCGGGGGGGCGCGATACGCAGTATTTT	CASSLTSGLAGGRDTQYF
-	TRBV21-1	-	TRBJ1-1	TGTGCCAGCAGCCCTGGACAGTGGAAGAACACTGAAGCTTTCTTT	CASSPGQWKNTEAFF
-	TRBV30	-	TRBJ2-7	TGTGCCTGGAGTGTACGAAGCTACGAGCAGTACTTC	CAWSVRSYEQYF
-	TRBV23-1	TRBD1	TRBJ1-2	TGCGCCAGCAGTCAATGCGCCCCTTGCCGGGACAGGGAGGTATATGGCTACACCTTC	CASSQCAPCRDREVYGYTF
-	TRBV5-6	TRBD2	TRBJ2-1	TGTGCCAGCAGCTGGATGGCTACTAGCGGATACTACAATGAGCAGTTCTTC	CASSWMATSGYYNEQFF
-	TRBV30	-	TRBJ2-5	TGTGCCTGGAGAATCACAGGCTCCCAAGAGACCCAGTACTTC	CAWRITGSQETQYF
once	TRBV29-1	-	TRBJ1-2	TGCAGCGTTGAAACAAGGAGCTATGGCTACACCTTC	CSVETRSYGYTF
-	TRBV5-8	-	TRBJ1-6	TGTGCCAGCAGCTTGGGCAGCGATAATTCACCCCTCCACTTT	CASSLGSDNSPLHF
-	TRBV19	-	TRBJ1-1	TGTGCCAGCAGCCGGGACGCATTCCGGAACACTGAAGCTTTCTTT	CASSRDAFRNTEAFF
-	TRBV2	-	TRBJ2-5	TGTGCCAGCAGTGAAGCCCCCCAGGGCGGCGTGGAGACCCAGTACTTC	CASSEAPQGGVETQYF
-	TRBV6-5	-	TRBJ1-2	TGTGCCAGCAGTTGGTCGACCGGGAGGAACTATGGCTACACCTTC	CASSWSTGRNYGYTF
-	TRBV11-1	-	TRBJ1-2	TGTGCCAGCAGCTTAGCGGAGGGGGTGGTGGATGGCTACACCTTC	CASSLAEGVVDGYTF
-	TRBV5-1	-	TRBJ2-5	TGCGCCAGCAGCTTGTCACTCGGGTTGGGCAGGGGGGAAGAGACCCAGTACTTC	CASSLSLGLGRGEETQYF
-	TRBV10-2	-	TRBJ1-3	TGCGCCAGCAGTCCCAGATACTCTGGAAACACCATATATTTT	CASSPRYSGNTIYF
-	TRBV4-1	TRBD1	TRBJ1-2	TGCGCCAGCAGCCAAGATATCAGGGGGCTCGGCTACACCTTC	CASSQDIRGLGYTF
-	TRBV5-6	TRBD1	TRBJ1-2	TGTGCCAGCAGCCCAAGGGGGACAGTCTATGGCTACACCTTC	CASSPRGTVYGYTF
-	TRBV29-1	-	TRBJ2-1	TGCAGCGTTGATAGAGGGGAGTATGAGCAGTTCTTC	CSVDRGEYEQFF
-	TRBV7-2	TRBD1	TRBJ1-1	TGTGCCAGCAGCTTAGCGGGACAGGGGCTCAACACTGAAGCTTTCTTT	CASSLAGQGLNTEAFF
once	TRBV28	-	TRBJ1-5	TGTGCCAGCAGTTTAATACAGATCTATAGCAATCAGCCCCAGCATTTT	CASSLIQIYSNQPQHF